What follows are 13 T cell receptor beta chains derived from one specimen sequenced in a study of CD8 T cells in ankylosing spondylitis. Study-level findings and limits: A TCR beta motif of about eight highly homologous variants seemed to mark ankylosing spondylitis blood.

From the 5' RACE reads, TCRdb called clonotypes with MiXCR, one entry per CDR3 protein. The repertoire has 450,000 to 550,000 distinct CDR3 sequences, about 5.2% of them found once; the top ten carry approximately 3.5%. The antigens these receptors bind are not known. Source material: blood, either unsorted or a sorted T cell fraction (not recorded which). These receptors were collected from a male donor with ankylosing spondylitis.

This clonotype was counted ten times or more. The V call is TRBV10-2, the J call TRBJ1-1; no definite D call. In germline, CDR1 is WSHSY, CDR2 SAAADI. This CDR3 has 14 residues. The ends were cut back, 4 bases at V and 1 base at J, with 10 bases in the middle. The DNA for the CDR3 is TGCGCCAGCAGTGGTTTACTGAGGAACACTGAAGCTTTCTTT. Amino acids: CASSGLLRNTEAFF.

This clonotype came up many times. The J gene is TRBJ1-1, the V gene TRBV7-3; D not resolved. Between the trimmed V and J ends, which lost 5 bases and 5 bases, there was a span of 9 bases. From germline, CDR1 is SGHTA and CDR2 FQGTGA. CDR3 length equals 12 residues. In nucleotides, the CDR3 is TGTGCCAGCAGCCCTCTTGGGACTGAAGCTTTCTTT. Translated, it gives CASSPLGTEAFF.

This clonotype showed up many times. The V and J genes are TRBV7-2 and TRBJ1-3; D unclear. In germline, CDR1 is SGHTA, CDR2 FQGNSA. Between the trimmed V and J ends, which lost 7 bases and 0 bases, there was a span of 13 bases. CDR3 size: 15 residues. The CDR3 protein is CASTFTSYSGNTIYF. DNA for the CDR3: TGTGCCAGCACCTTTACTAGTTACTCTGGAAACACCATATATTTT. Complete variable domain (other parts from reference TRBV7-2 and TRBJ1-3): GAGVSQSPSNKVTEKGKDVELRCDPISGHTALYWYRQSLGQGLEFLIYFQGNSAPDKSGLPSDRFSAERTGGSVSTLTIQRTQQEDSAVYLCASTFTSYSGNTIYFGEGSWLTVV.

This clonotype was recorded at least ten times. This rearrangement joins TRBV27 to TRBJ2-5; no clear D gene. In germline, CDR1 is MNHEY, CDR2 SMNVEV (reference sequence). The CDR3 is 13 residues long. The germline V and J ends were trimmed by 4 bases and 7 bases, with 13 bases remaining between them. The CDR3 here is CASSSHELGTQYF. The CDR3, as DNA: TGTGCCAGCAGTTCCCATGAATTGGGGACCCAGTACTTC.

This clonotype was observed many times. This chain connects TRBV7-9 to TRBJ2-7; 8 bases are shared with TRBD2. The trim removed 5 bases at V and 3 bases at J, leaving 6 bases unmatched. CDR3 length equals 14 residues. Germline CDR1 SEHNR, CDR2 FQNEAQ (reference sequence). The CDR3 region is CASSPVRGGYEQYF. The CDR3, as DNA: TGTGCCAGCAGCCCTGTTCGGGGGGGCTACGAGCAGTACTTC.

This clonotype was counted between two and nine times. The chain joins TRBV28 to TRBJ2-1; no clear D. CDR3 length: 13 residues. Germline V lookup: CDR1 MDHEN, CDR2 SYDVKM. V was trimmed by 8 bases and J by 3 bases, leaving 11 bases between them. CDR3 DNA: TGTGCCAGCCGGGCCCCGGACTACAATGAGCAGTTCTTC. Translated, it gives CASRAPDYNEQFF.

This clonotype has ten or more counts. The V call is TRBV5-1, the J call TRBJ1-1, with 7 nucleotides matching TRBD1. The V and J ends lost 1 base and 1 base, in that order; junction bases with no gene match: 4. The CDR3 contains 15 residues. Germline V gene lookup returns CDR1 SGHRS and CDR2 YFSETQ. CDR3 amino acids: CASSLLGQENTEAFF. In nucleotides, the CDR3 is TGCGCCAGCAGCTTGTTAGGACAGGAGAACACTGAAGCTTTCTTT.

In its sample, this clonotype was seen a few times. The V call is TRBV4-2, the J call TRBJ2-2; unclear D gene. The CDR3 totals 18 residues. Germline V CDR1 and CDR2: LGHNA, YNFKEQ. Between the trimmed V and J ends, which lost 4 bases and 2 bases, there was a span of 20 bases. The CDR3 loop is CASSRNPPETSNTGELFF. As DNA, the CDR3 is TGTGCCAGCAGCCGAAACCCTCCGGAGACCTCTAACACCGGGGAGCTGTTTTTT.

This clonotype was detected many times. CDR3 coding DNA: TGTGCCAGCAGTTACGGAAATTACTACGAGCAGTACTTC. Protein product: CASSYGNYYEQYF. The genes are TRBV6-2 or TRBV6-3 and TRBJ2-7, with unresolved D. The CDR3 length is 13 residues. V was trimmed by 2 bases and J by 3 bases, leaving 8 bases between them. Germline V lookup: CDR1 MNHEY, CDR2 SVGEGT.

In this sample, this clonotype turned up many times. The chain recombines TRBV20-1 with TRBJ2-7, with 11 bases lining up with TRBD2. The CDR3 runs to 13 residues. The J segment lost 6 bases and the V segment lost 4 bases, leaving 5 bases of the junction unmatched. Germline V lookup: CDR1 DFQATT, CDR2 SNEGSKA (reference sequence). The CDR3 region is CSAIPLAGGEQYF. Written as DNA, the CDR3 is TGCAGTGCTATCCCGCTAGCGGGAGGCGAGCAGTACTTC.

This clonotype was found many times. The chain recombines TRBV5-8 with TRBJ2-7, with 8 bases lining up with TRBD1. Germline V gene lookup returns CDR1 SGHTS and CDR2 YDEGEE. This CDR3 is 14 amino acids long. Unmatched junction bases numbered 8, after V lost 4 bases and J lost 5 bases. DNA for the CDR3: TGTGCCAGCAGCGCGGACAGGGAATGGAACGAGCAGTACTTC. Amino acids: CASSADREWNEQYF.

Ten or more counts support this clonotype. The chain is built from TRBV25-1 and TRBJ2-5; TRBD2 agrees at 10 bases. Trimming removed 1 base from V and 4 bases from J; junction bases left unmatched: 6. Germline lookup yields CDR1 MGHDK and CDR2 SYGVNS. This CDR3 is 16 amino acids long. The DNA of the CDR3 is TGTGCCAGCAGTGAATGGGTCGTAGCGGGGGGAGAGACCCAGTACTTC. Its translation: CASSEWVVAGGETQYF.

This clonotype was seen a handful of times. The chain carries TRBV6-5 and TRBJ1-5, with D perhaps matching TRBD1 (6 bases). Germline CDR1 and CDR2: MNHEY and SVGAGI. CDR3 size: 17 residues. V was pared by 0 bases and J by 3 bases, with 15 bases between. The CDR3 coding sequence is TGTGCCAGCAGTTACTCAGCGGGGGCCGGTTACAATCAGCCCCAGCATTTT. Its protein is CASSYSAGAGYNQPQHF.